The TCR beta chain under discussion was sequenced for a study of T cell changes during pregnancy in multiple sclerosis (dated by TCRdb to between 2018 and 2020). About the study as a whole: In women with multiple sclerosis, the researchers looked at how the T cell repertoire shifted as pregnancy progressed.

The germline V gene encodes CDR1 MNHEY and CDR2 SMNVEV (reference sequence). V is cut back by 5 bases and J by 0 bases, with 9 bases in the junction unmatched. The CDR3 contains 19 residues, cysteine and phenylalanine counted. The only DNA kept is the CDR3, 57 bases in frame from the first base. Library preparation used the immunoSEQ multiplex PCR assay. TCRdb took over this immuneACCESS table, retaining in-frame rearrangements with V and J assigned. Such tables are incomplete; in checked studies, under half of the missing clones stem from an unresolved V gene, and the remainder is unexplained. The sample table contains around 50,000 clones; only one count was recorded for about 90% of them. The ten largest account for roughly 0.2% of the sample. With respect to this clone: Its antigen specificity is not known. No much larger clone is present one base from it, and per-base qualities are unavailable.

The receptor comes from a female donor with multiple sclerosis, enrolled in a pregnancy study. Sequences were derived from CD4+ T cells from peripheral blood mononuclear cells, sampled in the second trimester of pregnancy. The V and J segments used are TRBV27 and TRBJ2-6; 11 middle bases align to TRBD2. The DNA sequence is given as TGTGCCAGCAGTCCCAGGACTAGCGGGCCGTCCTCTGGGGCCAACGTCCTGACTTTC. Translated, this gives CASSPRTSGPSSGANVLTF.